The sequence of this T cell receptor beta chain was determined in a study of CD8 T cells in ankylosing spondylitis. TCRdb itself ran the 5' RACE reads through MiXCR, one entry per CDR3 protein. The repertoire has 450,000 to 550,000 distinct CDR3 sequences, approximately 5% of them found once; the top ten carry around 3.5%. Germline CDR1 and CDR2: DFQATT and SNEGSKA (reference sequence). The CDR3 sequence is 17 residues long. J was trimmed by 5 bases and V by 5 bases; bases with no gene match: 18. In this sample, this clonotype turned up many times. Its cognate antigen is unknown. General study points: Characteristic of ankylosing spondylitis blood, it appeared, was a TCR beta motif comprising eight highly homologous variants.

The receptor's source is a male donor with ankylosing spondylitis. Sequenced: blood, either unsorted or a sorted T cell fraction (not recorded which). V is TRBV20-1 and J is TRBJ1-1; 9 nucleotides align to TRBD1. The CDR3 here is CSARSGTGLAKGTEAFF. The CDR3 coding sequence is TGCAGTGCTCGCTCCGGGACAGGGTTGGCAAAAGGGACTGAAGCTTTCTTT.